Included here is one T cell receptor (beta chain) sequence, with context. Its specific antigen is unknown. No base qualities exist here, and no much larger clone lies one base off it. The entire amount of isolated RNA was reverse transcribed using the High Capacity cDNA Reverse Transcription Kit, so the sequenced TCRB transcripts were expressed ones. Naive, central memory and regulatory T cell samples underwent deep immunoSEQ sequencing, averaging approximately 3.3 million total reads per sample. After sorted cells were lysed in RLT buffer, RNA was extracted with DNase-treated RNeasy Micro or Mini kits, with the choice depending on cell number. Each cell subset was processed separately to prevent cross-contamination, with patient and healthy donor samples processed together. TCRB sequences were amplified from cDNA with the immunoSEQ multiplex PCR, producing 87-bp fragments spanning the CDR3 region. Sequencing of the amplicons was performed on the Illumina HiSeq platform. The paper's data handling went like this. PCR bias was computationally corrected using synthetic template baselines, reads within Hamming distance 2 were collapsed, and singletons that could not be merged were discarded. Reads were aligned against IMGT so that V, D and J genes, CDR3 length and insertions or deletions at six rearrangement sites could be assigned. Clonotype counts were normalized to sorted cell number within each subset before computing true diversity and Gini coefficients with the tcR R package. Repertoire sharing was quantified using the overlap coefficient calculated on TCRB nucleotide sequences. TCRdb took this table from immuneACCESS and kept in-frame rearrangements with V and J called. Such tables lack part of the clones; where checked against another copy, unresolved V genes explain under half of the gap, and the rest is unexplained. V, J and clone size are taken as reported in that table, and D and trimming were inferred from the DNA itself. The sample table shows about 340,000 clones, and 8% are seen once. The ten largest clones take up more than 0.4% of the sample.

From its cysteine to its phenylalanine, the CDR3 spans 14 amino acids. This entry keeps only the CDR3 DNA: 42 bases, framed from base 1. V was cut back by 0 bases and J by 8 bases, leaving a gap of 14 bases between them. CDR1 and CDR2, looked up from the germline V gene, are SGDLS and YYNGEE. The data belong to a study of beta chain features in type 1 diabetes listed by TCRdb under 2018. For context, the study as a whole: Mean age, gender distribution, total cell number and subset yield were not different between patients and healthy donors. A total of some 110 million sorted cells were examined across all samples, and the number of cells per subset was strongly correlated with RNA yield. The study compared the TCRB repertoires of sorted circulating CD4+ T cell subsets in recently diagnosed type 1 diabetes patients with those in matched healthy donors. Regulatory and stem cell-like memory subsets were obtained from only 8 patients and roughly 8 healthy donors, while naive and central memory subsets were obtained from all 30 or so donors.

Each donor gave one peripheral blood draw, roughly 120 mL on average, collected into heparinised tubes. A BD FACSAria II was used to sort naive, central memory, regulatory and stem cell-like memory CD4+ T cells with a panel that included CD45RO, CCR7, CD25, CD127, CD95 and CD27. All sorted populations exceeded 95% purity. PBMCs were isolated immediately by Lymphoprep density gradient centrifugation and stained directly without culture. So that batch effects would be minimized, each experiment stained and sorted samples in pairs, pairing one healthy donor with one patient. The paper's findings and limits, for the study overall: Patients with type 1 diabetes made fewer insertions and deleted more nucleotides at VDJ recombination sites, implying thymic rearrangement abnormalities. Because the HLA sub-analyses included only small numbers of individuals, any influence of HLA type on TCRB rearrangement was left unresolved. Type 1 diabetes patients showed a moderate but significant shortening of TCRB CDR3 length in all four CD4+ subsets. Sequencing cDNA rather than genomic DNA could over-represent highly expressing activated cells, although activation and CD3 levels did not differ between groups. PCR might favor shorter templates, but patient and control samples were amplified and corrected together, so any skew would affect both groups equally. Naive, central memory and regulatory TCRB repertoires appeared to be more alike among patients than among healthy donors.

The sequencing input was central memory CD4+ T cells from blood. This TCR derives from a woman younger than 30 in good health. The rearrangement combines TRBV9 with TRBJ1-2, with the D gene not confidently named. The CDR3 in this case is CASSVGQTREGYTF. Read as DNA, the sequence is TGTGCCAGCAGCGTAGGGCAGACGCGAGAGGGCTACACCTTC.